These 16 T cell receptor beta chains originate from one sample sequenced in a study of blood T cell repertoires in COVID-19. Data came from immunoSEQ multiplex PCR; TCRdb stores just in-frame clones and leaves some out. The table includes about 64,000 clones, 65% to 90% detected once. Sequencing used peripheral blood. These receptors all stem from a man aged 50-60 years with active COVID-19.

This chain links TRBV4-3 with TRBJ2-5; weak D call: TRBD1 (5 bases). The V gene lost 4 bases and the J gene lost 2 bases, with 14 bases spanning the gap. Germline V gene lookup returns CDR1 LGHNA and CDR2 YSLEER. The CDR3 covers 15 residues. CDR3 DNA: TGCGCCAGCAGCCGATCAGACAGTCTTCAAGAGACCCAGTACTTC. This codes for CASSRSDSLQETQYF.

CDR3 bases: TGCGCCAGCAGCCAGAATAGCGGGGCCTCCTACAATGAGCAGTTCTTC. Amino acids: CASSQNSGASYNEQFF. The chain joins TRBV4-1 to TRBJ2-1; TRBD2 matches 8 bases. Germline-derived CDR1 and CDR2 are MGHRA and YSYEKL. V trimming: 3 bases; J trimming: 0 bases; junction bases outside the gene matches: 4. This CDR3 region has 16 residues.

This chain links TRBV9 with TRBJ1-1; 7 bases fit TRBD1. The CDR3 has 15 amino acids. The V and J ends lost 5 bases and 4 bases, in that order; junction bases with no gene match: 11. CDR1 is SGDLS and CDR2 is YYNGEE in the germline V gene. CDR3 protein: CASSSFPGQSTEAFF. The CDR3 region has the DNA TGTGCCAGCAGTTCTTTTCCGGGACAGAGCACTGAAGCTTTCTTT.

This chain links TRBV5-1 with TRBJ1-1; D ambiguous. Germline CDR1 SGHRS, CDR2 YFSETQ. The CDR3 has 15 residues. The V end lost 2 bases, the J end lost 1 base, and 12 bases lay between the germline ends. The CDR3 reads CASSFRKRRNTEAFF. In DNA, the CDR3 is TGCGCCAGCAGCTTTAGAAAGCGGAGGAACACTGAAGCTTTCTTT. Full variable domain (outside the CDR3, taken from reference TRBV5-1 and TRBJ1-1): KAGVTQTPRYLIKTRGQQVTLSCSPISGHRSVSWYQQTPGQGLQFLFEYFSETQRNKGNFPGRFSGRQFSNSRSEMNVSTLELGDSALYLCASSFRKRRNTEAFFGQGTRLTVV.

In this sample, this clone turned up once. The genes are TRBV2 and TRBJ2-7; 8 nucleotides line up with TRBD1. Germline CDR1 reads SNHLY; CDR2 reads FYNNEI. J was trimmed by 12 bases and V by 4 bases; bases with no gene match: 8. This CDR3 has 12 amino acids. The CDR3 here is CASSVDSGGVYF. In DNA, the CDR3 is TGTGCCAGCAGTGTAGACTCAGGGGGCGTGTACTTC.

The V gene is TRBV27, the J gene TRBJ2-1, with TRBD2 matching over 7 bases. In germline, CDR1 is MNHEY, CDR2 SMNVEV (reference sequence). V was clipped by 6 bases and J by 2 bases; unmatched bases: 7. This CDR3 is 15 amino acids long. CDR3 region: CASSLGRAPYNEQFF. The CDR3 nucleotides read TGTGCCAGCAGCCTTGGGAGGGCCCCCTACAATGAGCAGTTCTTC.

The genes are TRBV7-9 and TRBJ1-2, with D perhaps TRBD1 (5 bases). V was trimmed by 0 bases and J by 8 bases, leaving 7 bases between them. The CDR3 sequence is 12 residues long. Looked up from germline, CDR1 is SEHNR and CDR2 is FQNEAQ (reference sequence). Here the CDR3 reads CASSLATDGYTF. CDR3 coding DNA: TGTGCCAGCAGCTTAGCGACAGACGGCTACACCTTC.

On this clone itself: This CDR3 is also generated by other DNA sequences in the sample. The chain joins TRBV6-2 or TRBV6-3 to TRBJ2-7; maybe TRBD2 (5 bases). Germline V lookup: CDR1 MNHEY, CDR2 SVGEGT. There are 13 residues in the CDR3. Trimming took 2 bases from V and 2 from J, leaving 7 bases between them. The DNA of the CDR3 is TGTGCCAGCAGTTACAGGGAGCCCTACGAGCAGTACTTC. Residues: CASSYREPYEQYF.

J is TRBJ2-2 and V is TRBV6-6; D may be TRBD2 (6 bases). V was cut by 5 bases and J by 5 bases, with 27 bases left in between. Looked up from germline, CDR1 is MNHNY and CDR2 is SVGAGI (reference sequence). The CDR3 consists of 19 residues. This CDR3 reads CASSPLDPRLESGTGELFF. DNA of the CDR3: TGTGCCAGCAGTCCGCTCGACCCTAGACTAGAATCGGGGACCGGGGAGCTGTTTTTT.

The gene calls are TRBV24-1 and TRBJ2-7; 8 bases align to TRBD2. The CDR3 has 13 amino acids. Per the germline V gene, CDR1 is KGHDR and CDR2 is SFDVKD. Trimming at V came to 7 bases and at J to 2 bases, leaving 3 bases not matched to a gene. The chain's CDR3 is CATSSGSAYEQYF. The CDR3 region has the DNA TGTGCCACCAGCAGCGGGAGTGCCTACGAGCAGTACTTC.

V is TRBV24-1 and J is TRBJ2-5; D remains unclear. The V gene lost 3 bases and the J gene lost 5 bases, with 12 bases spanning the gap. Per germline, CDR1 KGHDR and CDR2 SFDVKD. The CDR3 covers 14 residues. CDR3 sequence: CATSDRLTEETQYF. The DNA of the CDR3 is TGTGCCACCAGTGATCGCCTTACGGAGGAGACCCAGTACTTC.

The V and J genes are TRBV25-1 and TRBJ2-4, with 8 bases matching TRBD1. CDR1 and CDR2 from the germline V gene are MGHDK and SYGVNS. The CDR3 runs to 16 residues. Trimming took 8 bases from V and 2 from J; bases not matched to a gene: 11. The CDR3 sequence is CASGPAGGETKNIQYF. CDR3 sequence (DNA): TGTGCCAGCGGCCCGGCAGGGGGCGAAACCAAAAACATTCAGTACTTC.

This chain connects TRBV2 to TRBJ2-3, with D possibly being TRBD2 (6 bases). V was pared by 3 bases and J by 6 bases, with 10 bases between. This CDR3 is built from 13 residues. Germline loops: CDR1 SNHLY, CDR2 FYNNEI. CDR3 sequence: CASSDGGTDTQYF. In DNA form, the CDR3 reads TGTGCCAGCAGTGATGGGGGGACCGATACGCAGTATTTT. Filled out from reference TRBV2 and TRBJ2-3, the complete variable domain reads EPEVTQTPSHQVTQMGQEVILRCVPISNHLYFYWYRQILGQKVEFLVSFYNNEISEKSEIFDDQFSVERPDGSNFTLKIRSTKLEDSAMYFCASSDGGTDTQYFGPGTRLTVL.

The chain employs TRBV28 and TRBJ2-5; 12 bases line up with TRBD1. The CDR3 contains 15 residues. Trimming took 4 bases from V and 6 from J; bases not matched to a gene: 6. The germline CDR1 and CDR2 sequences are MDHEN and SYDVKM. The CDR3 spells CASSSGTGGQKTQYF. Here the CDR3 DNA reads TGTGCCAGCAGTTCCGGGACAGGGGGCCAGAAGACCCAGTACTTC.

The chain recombines TRBV7-3 with TRBJ2-1, with 12 bases fitting TRBD2. Germline-derived CDR1 and CDR2 are SGHTA and FQGTGA. The CDR3 is 17 amino acids. The V segment lost 2 bases and the J segment 4 bases; nucleotides outside the gene matches: 6. CDR3 bases: TGTGCCAGCAGCTTACTAGCGGGAGGGCCCTTGTACAATGAGCAGTTCTTC. Encoded protein: CASSLLAGGPLYNEQFF.

This clone was seen once. The genes are TRBV11-2 and TRBJ1-2, with 7 bases fitting TRBD1. The V gene end was trimmed by 5 bases and the J gene end by 4 bases; junction bases not matched to a gene: 10. Germline V gives CDR1 SGHAT, CDR2 FQNNGV. The CDR3 has 15 residues. The CDR3 sequence: CASSPPDRRLYGYTF. CDR3 bases: TGTGCCAGCAGCCCTCCGGACAGGAGACTCTATGGCTACACCTTC. Together with reference TRBV11-2 and TRBJ1-2, the CDR3 gives the full variable domain: EAGVAQSPRYKIIEKRQSVAFWCNPISGHATLYWYQQILGQGPKLLIQFQNNGVVDDSQLPKDRFSAERLKGVDSTLKIQPAKLEDSAVYLCASSPPDRRLYGYTFGSGTRLTVV.